A selection of T cell receptor beta chains follows, all from one sample in a study of identical twins. One entry per CDR3 protein results from TCRdb running MiXCR on the 5' RACE reads. The sample records more than 400,000 distinct CDR3 sequences, 13% to 15% being singletons. The data were also submitted as part of a second study, on yellow fever vaccine responses in identical twins.

Sequenced: CD4+ T cells sorted from blood. The receptors stem from a woman aged 18-30 years in good health. Both conserved end residues are part of each CDR3. Each record gives: V gene, D gene, CDR3 length, J gene, clone size, CDR3 protein, CDR3 DNA. The D gene is left open where the match is weak. The size of a clone is reported for some rows only, either as once, few or many, or as a class for expanded clones.

>TRBV5-1|NA|14|TRBJ1-4|few
CASSPLWGSEKLFF
TGCGCCAGCAGCCCCCTGTGGGGTTCTGAAAAACTGTTTTTT
>TRBV7-3|TRBD1|15|TRBJ2-1|NA
CASSSPDRGLVEQFF
TGTGCCAGCAGCTCCCCGGACAGGGGGCTAGTTGAGCAGTTCTTC
>TRBV27|TRBD2|16|TRBJ2-1|NA
CASGLGRLAGTNEQFF
TGTGCCAGCGGTTTAGGTAGACTAGCGGGGACCAATGAGCAGTTCTTC
>TRBV3-1|TRBD2|15|TRBJ2-1|NA
CASSPQLAGGLEQFF
TGTGCCAGCAGCCCGCAACTAGCGGGGGGGCTCGAGCAGTTCTTC
>TRBV29-1|NA|11|TRBJ2-1|few
CSVITSHEQFF
TGCAGCGTGATCACTAGCCATGAGCAGTTCTTC
>TRBV3-1|TRBD2|16|TRBJ2-1|NA
CASSQESGGARNEQFF
TGTGCCAGCAGCCAAGAAAGCGGGGGGGCACGCAATGAGCAGTTCTTC
>TRBV5-1|NA|16|TRBJ1-6|few
CASSYAAPRYNSPLHF
TGCGCCAGCAGCTACGCCGCGCCCCGATATAATTCACCCCTCCACTTT
>TRBV28|TRBD2|15|TRBJ2-5|few
CASRAQSGRGETQYF
TGTGCCAGCAGGGCACAAAGCGGGAGAGGAGAGACCCAGTACTTC
>TRBV14|NA|18|TRBJ1-1|NA
CASSQGRFGRLMNTEAFF
TGTGCCAGCAGCCAAGGAAGGTTCGGTCGACTGATGAACACTGAAGCTTTCTTT
>TRBV7-9|TRBD1|17|TRBJ1-1|many
CASSRTGQGDGNTEAFF
TGTGCCAGCAGCCGCACGGGACAGGGTGACGGAAACACTGAAGCTTTCTTT
>TRBV20-1|TRBD2|13|TRBJ2-1|NA
CSAPVAGGNEQFF
TGCAGTGCCCCAGTAGCGGGGGGCAATGAGCAGTTCTTC